The entry below describes one TCR beta chain. Assay used: immunoSEQ multiplex PCR; TCRdb lists only in-frame clones, some missing. The table includes about 230,000 clones, 70% to 90% detected once. V was pared by 2 bases and J by 6 bases, with 17 bases between. Germline V gene data show CDR1 as MNHEY and CDR2 as SVGEGT. This CDR3 spans 16 amino acids. This sample is drawn from a study of blood T cell repertoires in COVID-19. Study context: T cells, B-cell-depleted T cells, or PBMCs supplied cDNA or gDNA.

The rearrangement uses TRBV6-2 or TRBV6-3 and TRBJ1-5; D is ambiguous. The sequence was obtained from a man aged 50 to 60 with COVID-19, enrolled during active disease. Sequences were obtained from peripheral blood. This CDR3 is CASSYEGRAELQPQHF. In nucleotides, the CDR3 is TGTGCCAGCAGTTACGAAGGCAGAGCGGAGCTTCAGCCCCAGCATTTT.